This T cell receptor beta chain was identified during a study of CD8 T cells in Susac syndrome (dated by TCRdb to the late 2010s). Describing the broader study: Whether CD8+ T cell activation and differentiation in Susac syndrome was antigen driven was tested using repertoire sequencing.

Results the study describes overall, beyond this receptor: The number of individuals in the TCR sequencing and HLA analysis was recognized as being relatively small.

High-throughput TCR beta sequencing profiled peripheral blood CD8+ and CD4+ T cells from healthy donors, Susac syndrome patients and multiple sclerosis patients. The healthy donors served as controls matched for age and sex. CD8+ TEMRA cells were enriched by FACS, while bulk CD8+ and CD4+ T cells were purified by magnetic negative isolation. Blood was drawn into EDTA tubes, processed within 24 hours, and PBMCs were isolated by density gradient centrifugation. PBMCs intended for TCR sequencing were cryopreserved in liquid nitrogen and thawed later in a water bath at 37 degrees C. The sorted or isolated CD4+, CD8+ and CD8+ TEMRA cells reached a purity of at least 90%. At the junction V is shortened by 3 bases and J by 1 base, with 9 bases in between. The CDR3 starts with the cysteine, ends with the phenylalanine, and has 14 residues. Only CDR3 DNA is held: 42 bases, read in frame from base 1. Taken from the germline V gene (reference sequence), the CDR1 and CDR2 loops are MNHEY and SMNVEV.

RNA was extracted with the RNeasy kit and 0.5 to 1 ug was reverse transcribed using random hexamers. TCR beta CDR3 regions were amplified with the immunoSEQ multiplex PCR assay covering 54 Vbeta and 13 Jbeta segments. Bias from PCR amplification was corrected by using a synthetic template baseline for primer optimization and for computational correction. In the source study's methods: Reads were annotated to V, D and J genes per IMGT and analyzed with immunoSEQ Analyzer, keeping only productive sequences. Clonality was calculated as one minus the Shannon entropy normalized by log2 of the number of productive unique sequences. Public and private clones were assessed among the 100 most prevalent clones of each patient and control. Clones were defined as Susac-specific if absent from the healthy and MS cohorts, from approximately 1,100 published viral clones and from other ImmuneACCESS disease sequences. TCRdb reanalyzed the raw reads on its own, using fastp at Q25 for trimming and MiXCR for clone calling, and kept in-frame beta chains. Records with the same CDR3 protein are collapsed into one entry carrying the most frequent genes and DNA. None of the V and J calls come from the authors' own analysis; TCRdb made them. The sample data list 110,000 or so distinct CDR3 sequences, and 94% of these were observed just once. The ten largest clones represent roughly 0.095% of the sample.

With regard to this clonotype: Its specific antigen is unknown. Base qualities are missing; no much larger clone stands one base away.

The source of this sequence is a human donor in good health. The sequenced sample consisted of CD4+ T cells from PBMCs. The chain links TRBV27 with TRBJ1-1; the D gene is perhaps TRBD1, on 6 matching bases. The CDR3: CASSFRGANTEAFF. The DNA sequence is TGTGCCAGCAGTTTTAGGGGGGCGAACACTGAAGCTTTCTTT.